Below, 10 T cell receptor beta chains from the same sample are listed, as sequenced in a study of blood T cell repertoires in COVID-19. Here immunoSEQ multiplex PCR was the method, and the copy in TCRdb shows in-frame clones only, minus some. The table has about 130,000 clones, approximately 85% seen once; the top ten hold around 13%. The specimen was peripheral blood. The receptors were sampled from a human donor in a cohort sampled during active COVID-19.

The chain carries TRBV14 and TRBJ2-7, with D perhaps matching TRBD2 (6 bases). The germline V gene has CDR1 SGHDN and CDR2 FVKESK. The length of the CDR3 is 14 residues. V gave up 1 base and J gave up 2 bases, with 9 bases separating them. As DNA, the CDR3 is TGTGCCAGCAGCCAAGGGGGGGATGCCTACGAGCAGTACTTC. Translation: CASSQGGDAYEQYF.

The chain combines TRBV3-1 (or the pseudogene TRBV3-2) with TRBJ1-6, with no clear D. V lost 4 bases to trimming and J lost 10 bases, with 14 bases between them. CDR1 is LGHDT and CDR2 is YNNKEL in the germline V gene (reference sequence). The CDR3 is 14 amino acids. CDR3 bases: TGTGCCAGCAGCCCCGGCCCAGGAGGCTCACCCCTCCACTTT. Residues: CASSPGPGGSPLHF.

This clone showed up just a few times. J is TRBJ1-1 and V is TRBV5-1; no clear D gene. V lost 4 bases to trimming and J lost 1 base, with 8 bases between them. This CDR3 comprises 13 residues. The germline CDR1 and CDR2 sequences are SGHRS and YFSETQ. In DNA, the CDR3 is TGCGCCAGCAGCCAACATGAGAACACTGAAGCTTTCTTT. This sequence encodes CASSQHENTEAFF.

The gene calls are TRBV18 and TRBJ1-3, with 10 positions matching TRBD1. CDR3 length: 16 amino acids. V was clipped by 3 bases and J by 1 base; unmatched bases: 3. The V gene's germline CDR1 is KGHSH and CDR2 LQKENI. CDR3: CASSPRDRGSGNTIYF. The CDR3 coding sequence is TGTGCCAGCTCACCCAGGGACAGGGGATCTGGAAACACCATATATTTT.

The CDR3 protein is CASSPNGANVLTF. The CDR3 DNA reads as TGTGCCAGCAGCCCAAATGGGGCCAACGTCCTGACTTTC. This chain joins TRBV9 and TRBJ2-6, with D uncertain. Trimming left V 4 bases short and J 3 bases short, with 5 bases between. Germline assignment: CDR1 SGDLS and CDR2 YYNGEE. There are 13 residues in the CDR3. The full variable domain, with the rest looked up from reference TRBV9 and TRBJ2-6, is DSGVTQTPKHLITATGQRVTLRCSPRSGDLSVYWYQQSLDQGLQFLIQYYNGEERAKGNILERFSAQQFPDLHSELNLSSLELGDSALYFCASSPNGANVLTFGAGSRLTVL.

This chain connects TRBV6-6 to TRBJ1-4; perhaps TRBD1 as D (5 bases). The germline V and J ends were trimmed by 6 bases and 0 bases, with 8 bases remaining between them. Germline CDR1 and CDR2: MNHNY and SVGAGI (reference sequence). The CDR3 sequence is 14 residues long. The CDR3 DNA reads as TGTGCCAGCAGGGACACGGCAACTAATGAAAAACTGTTTTTT. Its protein is CASRDTATNEKLFF.

This clone occurred once. The chain links TRBV7-8 to TRBJ2-2; 14 bases match TRBD2. V shed 4 bases and J 4 bases; nucleotides not matched to a gene: 5. Per germline, CDR1 SGHVS and CDR2 FQNEAQ. CDR3 length: 17 amino acids. The CDR3 DNA follows: TGTGCCAGCAGCTCGGGACTAGCGGGGGTTGGCACCGGGGAGCTGTTTTTT. Its protein product is CASSSGLAGVGTGELFF.

This clone has a single count. The rearrangement joins TRBV12-3 or TRBV12-4 to TRBJ2-1; D is unresolved. The CDR3 consists of 8 residues. Between the trimmed V and J ends, which lost 8 bases and 12 bases, there was a span of 5 bases. This CDR3 is CASSGQFF. CDR3 DNA: TGTGCCAGCTCCGGGCAGTTCTTC.

The rearrangement links TRBV7-6 to TRBJ2-3, with 13 bases that match TRBD2. The CDR3 spans 16 residues. Trimming cost V 5 bases and J 1 base; bases outside gene matches: 3. The germline gives CDR1 SGHVS, CDR2 FNYEAQ. The CDR3: CASSITSGGGTDTQYF. The CDR3 DNA reads as TGTGCCAGCAGCATAACTAGCGGGGGGGGCACAGATACGCAGTATTTT.

The CDR3 loop reads CASSLNTGTYGYTF. The CDR3 region has the DNA TGTGCCAGCAGCTTAAACACAGGAACCTATGGCTACACCTTC. This chain uses TRBV7-3 with TRBJ1-2, with a weak D call TRBD1 (5 bases). The germline gives CDR1 SGHTA, CDR2 FQGTGA. V lost 1 base to trimming and J lost 4 bases, with 10 bases between them. This CDR3 is 14 amino acids long.